The 9 T cell receptor beta chains below all came from one sample that was sequenced in a study of OX40 agonist ivuxolimab in advanced cancers. Method: immunoSEQ multiplex PCR; TCRdb's copy keeps in-frame clones and lacks some. This table has 35,000 to 45,000 clones, roughly 87% appearing once. Sequenced material: CD4+ or CD8+ T cells sorted from blood, taken in a trial of the OX40 agonist ivuxolimab. The receptors here all came from an adult with an advanced solid tumor such as melanoma, head and neck, liver or kidney cancer.

The chain links TRBV4-3 to TRBJ2-2, with 13 bases matching TRBD2. V lost 0 bases, J lost 2 bases, and 9 bases stayed unmatched. The CDR3 contains 20 residues. The V gene's germline CDR1 is LGHNA and CDR2 YSLEER. CDR3: CASSQDARLAGGVNTGELFF. The CDR3 DNA follows: TGCGCCAGCAGCCAAGATGCCCGACTAGCGGGGGGAGTAAACACCGGGGAGCTGTTTTTT.

The CDR3 region has the DNA TGCGCCAGCAGCCAAGATAACCCGGGCTTGAACACTGAAGCTTTCTTT. Encoded protein: CASSQDNPGLNTEAFF. J is TRBJ1-1 and V is TRBV4-3, with unresolved D. From germline, CDR1 is LGHNA and CDR2 YSLEER. V was shortened by 0 bases and J by 0 bases, with 11 bases between the two germline ends. The CDR3 contains 16 residues.

This clone was counted only a few times. This rearrangement joins TRBV10-3 to TRBJ2-1, with D possibly being TRBD1 or TRBD2 (5 bases each). This CDR3 is 15 amino acids long. Germline assignment: CDR1 ENHRY and CDR2 SYGVKD. Trimming removed 10 bases at V and 2 bases at J, with 18 bases between. The CDR3 spells CATRYGDAPYNEQFF. The CDR3 DNA follows: TGTGCCACCCGATATGGGGACGCCCCCTACAATGAGCAGTTCTTC.

This rearrangement joins TRBV9 to TRBJ1-4; possibly TRBD1 for D (5 bases). This CDR3 has 16 amino acids. Trimming stripped 3 bases from V and 5 bases from J, with 17 bases between. In germline, CDR1 is SGDLS, CDR2 YYNGEE. CDR3 DNA sequence: TGTGCCAGCAGCGCCCCCCGGGACGGCGGAAATGAAAAACTGTTTTTT. It encodes CASSAPRDGGNEKLFF.

This chain joins TRBV5-4 and TRBJ1-1; D remains unclear. Germline V lookup: CDR1 SGHNT, CDR2 YYREEE (reference sequence). The ends were cut back, 4 bases at V and 1 base at J, with 11 bases in the middle. This CDR3 region has 14 residues. The CDR3 region is CASSLGWGNTEAFF. CDR3 sequence (DNA): TGTGCCAGCAGCCTTGGGTGGGGGAACACTGAAGCTTTCTTT. Based on the CDR3 plus reference TRBV5-4 and TRBJ1-1, the full variable domain is ETGVTQSPTHLIKTRGQQVTLRCSSQSGHNTVSWYQQALGQGPQFIFQYYREEENGRGNFPPRFSGLQFPNYSSELNVNALELDDSALYLCASSLGWGNTEAFFGQGTRLTVV.

This clone was counted a single time. This chain links TRBV4-3 with TRBJ1-1, with D unclear. The CDR3 spans 15 residues. Deletions cut 1 base from V and 1 base from J, with 10 bases between. Germline V gives CDR1 LGHNA, CDR2 YSLEER. CDR3 sequence reads: CASSQGGAKNTEAFF. The CDR3 nucleotides read TGCGCCAGCAGCCAAGGAGGAGCAAAGAACACTGAAGCTTTCTTT.

In its sample, this clone was seen a few times. CDR3: CASSLDSGKSWTSYEQYF. DNA of the CDR3: TGTGCCAGCAGCTTAGATTCAGGGAAGAGCTGGACCTCCTACGAGCAGTACTTC. This chain joins TRBV7-2 and TRBJ2-7, with a tentative D call TRBD1 (5 bases). V was cut by 1 base and J by 0 bases, with 19 bases left in between. The CDR3 consists of 18 residues. Germline CDR1 and CDR2: SGHTA and FQGNSA.

V and J are TRBV7-8 and TRBJ2-3; D unresolved. Germline V gene lookup returns CDR1 SGHVS and CDR2 FQNEAQ. The CDR3 has 15 amino acids. The V and J ends lost 6 bases and 0 bases respectively, with 13 bases between them. The CDR3 sequence: CASRRLQASTDTQYF. CDR3 in DNA: TGTGCCAGCAGGAGACTCCAAGCCAGCACAGATACGCAGTATTTT.

The chain links TRBV4-3 to TRBJ2-7; D gene uncertain. The germline V gene encodes CDR1 LGHNA and CDR2 YSLEER. The CDR3 loop spans 14 amino acids. V lost 0 bases and J 4 bases, leaving 10 bases between the germline ends. CDR3 coding DNA: TGCGCCAGCAGCCAAGATAGTGCACAGTACGAGCAGTACTTC. Its protein product is CASSQDSAQYEQYF.